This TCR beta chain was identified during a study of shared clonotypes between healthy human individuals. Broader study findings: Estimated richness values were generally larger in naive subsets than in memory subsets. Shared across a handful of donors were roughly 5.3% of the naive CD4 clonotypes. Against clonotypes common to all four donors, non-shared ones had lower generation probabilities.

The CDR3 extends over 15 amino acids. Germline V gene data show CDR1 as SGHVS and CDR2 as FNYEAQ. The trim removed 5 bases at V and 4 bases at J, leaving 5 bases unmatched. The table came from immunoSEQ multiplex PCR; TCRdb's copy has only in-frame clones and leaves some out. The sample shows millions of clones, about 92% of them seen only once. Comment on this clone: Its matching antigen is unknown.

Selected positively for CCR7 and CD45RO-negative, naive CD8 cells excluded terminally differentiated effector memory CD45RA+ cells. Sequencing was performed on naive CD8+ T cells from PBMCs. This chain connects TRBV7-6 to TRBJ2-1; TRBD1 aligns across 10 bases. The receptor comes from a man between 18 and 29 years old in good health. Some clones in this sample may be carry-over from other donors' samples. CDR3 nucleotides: TGTGCCAGCAGCCCCGGACAGGGGGTATACAATGAGCAGTTCTTC. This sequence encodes CASSPGQGVYNEQFF.